This T cell receptor beta chain is from a study of blood T cell repertoires in COVID-19. Across the whole study: Acute-phase and convalescent COVID-19 samples originated in the United States, Italy and Spain.

In the authors' workflow: Quantification of nucleated cells was approximated via reference gene primer amplification. Sequenced by immunoSEQ multiplex PCR; TCRdb stores in-frame clones only, minus some. V, J and clone size are those of that table, while D and trimming were read from the DNA. The repertoire holds roughly 200,000 clones, with roughly 80% as singletons. The CDR3 covers 15 residues. The germline V and J ends were trimmed by 6 bases and 6 bases, with 21 bases remaining between them. Germline assignment: CDR1 MNHEY and CDR2 SVGAGI. This sequence joins TRBV6-5 and TRBJ2-7; D is perhaps TRBD2 (6 bases). The sample was peripheral blood. The receptor's source is a woman over 75 with acute or convalescent COVID-19. The CDR3 reads CASRVRDPGVSEQYF. The CDR3 DNA is TGTGCCAGCAGGGTCCGGGACCCGGGGGTGTCCGAGCAGTACTTC.